This T cell receptor (beta chain) was observed in a study of blood T cell repertoires in COVID-19. Study-level information: Samples taken during acute and convalescent COVID-19 were collected in the United States, Italy and Spain. From T cells, B-cell-depleted T cells, or PBMCs came the material, which was cDNA or gDNA.

The ends lost 8 bases at V and 1 base at J; junction bases unmatched: 11. Germline lookup yields CDR1 SEHNR and CDR2 FQNEAQ (reference sequence). The CDR3 is made up of 16 amino acids. In the original workflow: The authors estimated nucleated cell counts from reference gene primer amplification. Only in-frame clones appear in the TCRdb table, and some are missing; sequencing was by immunoSEQ multiplex PCR. From that table come the V and J calls and clone size; the DNA was used to work out D and trimming. The sample holds 200,000 to 250,000 clones, over 80% seen once. Recovered status in Cohort 3 required two negative PCRs, clearance, or symptom resolution.

The V and J genes are TRBV7-9 and TRBJ1-1; 9 nucleotides line up with TRBD1. This TCR came from a woman aged 18-30 years who had recovered from COVID-19. The sample comprised PBMCs or T cells enriched from blood (not recorded which). The CDR3 loop reads CASAGGTGQGNTEAFF. The DNA of the CDR3 is TGTGCCAGCGCTGGAGGTACGGGACAGGGGAACACTGAAGCTTTCTTT.